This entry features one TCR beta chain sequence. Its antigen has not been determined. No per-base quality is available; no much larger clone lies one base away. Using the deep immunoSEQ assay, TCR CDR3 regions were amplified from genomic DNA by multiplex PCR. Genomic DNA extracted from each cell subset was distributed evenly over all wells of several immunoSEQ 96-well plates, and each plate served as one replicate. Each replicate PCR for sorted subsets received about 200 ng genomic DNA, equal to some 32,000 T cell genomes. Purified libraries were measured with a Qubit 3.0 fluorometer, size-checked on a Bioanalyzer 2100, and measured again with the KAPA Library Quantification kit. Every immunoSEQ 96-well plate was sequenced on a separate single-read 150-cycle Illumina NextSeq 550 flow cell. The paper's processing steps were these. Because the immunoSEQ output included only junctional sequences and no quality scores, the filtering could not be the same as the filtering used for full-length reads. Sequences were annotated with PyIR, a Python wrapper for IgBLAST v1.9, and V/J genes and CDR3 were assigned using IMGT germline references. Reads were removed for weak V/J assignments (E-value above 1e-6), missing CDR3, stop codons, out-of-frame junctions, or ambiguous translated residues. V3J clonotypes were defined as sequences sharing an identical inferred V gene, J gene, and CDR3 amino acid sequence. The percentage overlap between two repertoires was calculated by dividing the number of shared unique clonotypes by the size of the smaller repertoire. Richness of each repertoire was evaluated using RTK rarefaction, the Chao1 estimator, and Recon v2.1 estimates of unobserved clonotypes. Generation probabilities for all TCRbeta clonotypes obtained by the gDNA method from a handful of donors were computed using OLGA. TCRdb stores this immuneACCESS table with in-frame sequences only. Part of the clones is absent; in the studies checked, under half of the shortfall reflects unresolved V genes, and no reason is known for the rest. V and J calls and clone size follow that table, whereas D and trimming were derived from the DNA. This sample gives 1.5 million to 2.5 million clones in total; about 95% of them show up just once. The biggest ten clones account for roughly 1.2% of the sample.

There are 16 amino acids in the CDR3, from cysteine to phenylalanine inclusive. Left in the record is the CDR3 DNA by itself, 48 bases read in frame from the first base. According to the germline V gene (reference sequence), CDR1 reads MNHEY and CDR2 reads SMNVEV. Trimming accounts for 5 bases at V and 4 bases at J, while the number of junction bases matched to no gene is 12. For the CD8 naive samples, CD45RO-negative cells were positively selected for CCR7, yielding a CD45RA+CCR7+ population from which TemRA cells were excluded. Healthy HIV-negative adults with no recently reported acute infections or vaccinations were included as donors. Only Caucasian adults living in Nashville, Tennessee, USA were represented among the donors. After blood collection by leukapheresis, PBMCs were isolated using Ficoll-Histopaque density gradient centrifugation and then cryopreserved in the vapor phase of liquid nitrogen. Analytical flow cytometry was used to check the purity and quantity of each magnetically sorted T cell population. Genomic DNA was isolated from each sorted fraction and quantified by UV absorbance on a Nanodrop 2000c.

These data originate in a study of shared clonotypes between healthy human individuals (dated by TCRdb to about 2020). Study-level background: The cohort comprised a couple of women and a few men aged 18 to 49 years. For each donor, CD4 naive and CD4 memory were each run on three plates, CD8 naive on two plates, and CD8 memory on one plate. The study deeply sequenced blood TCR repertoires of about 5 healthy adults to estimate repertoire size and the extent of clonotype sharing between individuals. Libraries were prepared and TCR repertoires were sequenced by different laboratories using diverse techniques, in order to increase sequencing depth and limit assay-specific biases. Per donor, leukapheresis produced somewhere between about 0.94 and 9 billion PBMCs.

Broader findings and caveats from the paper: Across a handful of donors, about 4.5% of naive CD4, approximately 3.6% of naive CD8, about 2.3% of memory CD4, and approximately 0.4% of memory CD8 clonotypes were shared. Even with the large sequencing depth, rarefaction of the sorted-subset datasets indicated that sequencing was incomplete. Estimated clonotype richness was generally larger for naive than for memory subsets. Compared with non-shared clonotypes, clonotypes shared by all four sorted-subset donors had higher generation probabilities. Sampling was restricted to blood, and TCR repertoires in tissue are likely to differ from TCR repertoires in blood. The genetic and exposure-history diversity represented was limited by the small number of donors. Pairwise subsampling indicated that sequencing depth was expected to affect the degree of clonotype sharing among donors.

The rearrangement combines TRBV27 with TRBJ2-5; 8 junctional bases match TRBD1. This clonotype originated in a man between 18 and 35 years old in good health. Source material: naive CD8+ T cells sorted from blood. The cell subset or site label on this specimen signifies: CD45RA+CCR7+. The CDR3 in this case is CASSPMARGPGETQYF. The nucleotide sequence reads TGTGCCAGCAGTCCGATGGCCAGGGGGCCGGGAGAGACCCAGTACTTC.